The clone carrying this TCR beta chain was counted between two and nine times. This sample was taken from a study of blood T cell repertoires in COVID-19. The CDR3 loop spans 13 amino acids. Germline V gene lookup returns CDR1 ENHRY and CDR2 SYGVKD. V was shortened by 6 bases and J by 5 bases, with 13 bases between the two germline ends. Produced via immunoSEQ multiplex PCR; TCRdb's table is partial and in-frame only. Among 350,000 to 400,000 clones listed, 70% to 90% were seen once. The chain couples TRBV10-3 to TRBJ1-2; D uncertain. The sequenced sample was PBMCs or T cells enriched from blood (not recorded which). The source is a woman aged 18-29 years who had recovered from COVID-19. The DNA of the CDR3 is TGTGCCATCAGCTTACAGCGGACTTATGGCTACACCTTC. Residues: CAISLQRTYGYTF.